These 32 T cell receptor beta chains were all obtained from the same sample, sequenced in a study of regulatory T cells in long-lasting Graves disease. The TCR beta library used iRepertoire HTBI primers with Arm-PCR amplification of CDR3. TCRdb redid the calling of the multiplex PCR reads with MiXCR, one entry per CDR3 protein. The top ten hold almost 9% of the sample, which has 550,000 or so distinct CDR3 sequences, 12% seen once. As to time point: newly diagnosed GD, antithyroid drugs for less than 3 months. There was RNA extracted from PBMCs, and the TCR library was made from it. Separately, the same data were catalogued under a study of T cells in Graves' hyperthyroidism and ophthalmopathy.

The sample in question was peripheral blood mononuclear cells (PBMCs), obtained at new diagnosis, from a patient treated with antithyroid drugs. These receptors came from a woman in her 30s with Graves disease.

This clonotype was detected only a few times. The V call is TRBV5-1, the J call TRBJ2-2; tentative D call: TRBD1 (6 bases). The CDR3 spans 14 residues. V was shortened by 3 bases and J by 6 bases, with 12 bases between the two germline ends. CDR1 is SGHRS, CDR2 YFSETQ, per germline. The DNA of the CDR3 is TGCGCCAGCAGCTGGACAGATGGAGCCGGGGAGCTGTTTTTT. Protein product: CASSWTDGAGELFF.

This clonotype came up many times. V usage is TRBV30 and J usage is TRBJ2-1, with 11 bases that match TRBD2. This CDR3 is 13 amino acids long. Germline V gene lookup returns CDR1 GTSNPN and CDR2 SVGIG (reference sequence). The V segment lost 3 bases and the J segment 7 bases; nucleotides outside the gene matches: 2. The CDR3 nucleotides read TGTGCCTGGAGACTAGCGGGAGTAAATGAGCAGTTCTTC. Translated: CAWRLAGVNEQFF.

J is TRBJ1-5 and V is TRBV30; no clear D gene. Germline CDR1 is GTSNPN and CDR2 is SVGIG (reference sequence). This CDR3 is 15 amino acids long. V lost 0 bases and J 0 bases, leaving 9 bases between the germline ends. CDR3 bases: TGTGCCTGGAGTGTACGAGGAAGTAGCAATCAGCCCCAGCATTTT. Protein product: CAWSVRGSSNQPQHF.

This clonotype occurred many times. The chain couples TRBV5-6 to TRBJ2-5, with 13 bases identical to TRBD2. The CDR3 is 15 amino acids. Germline V gene sequence: CDR1 SGHDT, CDR2 YYEEEE. Trimming took 3 bases from V and 2 from J; bases not matched to a gene: 1. The CDR3 DNA sequence: TGTGCCAGCAGCTGGGGACTAGCGGGGCAAGAGACCCAGTACTTC. As protein: CASSWGLAGQETQYF.

This clonotype was seen many times. The CDR3 protein is CASSLGTNLRDEQYF. In DNA, the CDR3 is TGTGCCAGCAGTTTGGGGACTAATCTACGGGACGAGCAGTACTTC. This chain joins TRBV27 and TRBJ2-7; 7 bases are a match to TRBD2. Trimming took 3 bases from V and 5 from J; bases not matched to a gene: 10. CDR1 and CDR2 from the germline V gene are MNHEY and SMNVEV (reference sequence). The CDR3 spans 15 residues.

CDR3 DNA sequence: TGTGCCAGTAGTCCCAACAGGGGATTCGGCACAGATACGCAGTATTTT. Translated, it gives CASSPNRGFGTDTQYF. The chain uses TRBV19 and TRBJ2-3, with TRBD1 matching 7 bases. Germline V gene sequence: CDR1 LNHDA, CDR2 SQIVND (reference sequence). CDR3 length equals 16 residues. The trim removed 5 bases at V and 1 base at J, leaving 9 bases unmatched.

A few counts support this clonotype. The CDR3 sequence: CSAIHPGLGYTF. CDR3 sequence (DNA): TGCAGTGCTATACACCCAGGATTGGGCTACACCTTC. The gene calls are TRBV20-1 and TRBJ1-2; D is ambiguous. Germline CDR1 reads DFQATT; CDR2 reads SNEGSKA (reference sequence). The CDR3 consists of 12 residues. Trimming left V 4 bases short and J 8 bases short, with 14 bases between.

This clonotype has only a few counts. The chain uses TRBV4-1 and TRBJ2-3; weak D call: TRBD1 (7 bases). Germline assignment: CDR1 MGHRA and CDR2 YSYEKL. This CDR3 spans 16 amino acids. Trimming stripped 1 base from V and 5 bases from J, with 16 bases between. DNA of the CDR3: TGCGCCAGCAGCCAAGCCCCCAGGGGGAGGCAAGATACGCAGTATTTT. It specifies CASSQAPRGRQDTQYF.

This clonotype was picked up many times. The chain carries TRBV27 and TRBJ1-6, with D hard to call. The germline V gene has CDR1 MNHEY and CDR2 SMNVEV (reference sequence). This CDR3 contains 15 residues. Trimming took 6 bases from V and 5 from J, leaving 14 bases between them. This CDR3 is CASRTFGGDNSPLHF. CDR3 DNA: TGTGCCAGCAGAACCTTCGGCGGCGATAATTCACCCCTCCACTTT.

This clonotype was recorded many times. The CDR3 DNA is TGTGCCAGCAGTTCTCCGACAGGGGCGGGTTCACCCCTCCACTTT. Translated: CASSSPTGAGSPLHF. The J gene is TRBJ1-6, the V gene TRBV28, with 8 bases matching TRBD1. This CDR3 has 15 residues. After removal of 4 bases from V and 9 bases from J, the junction contained 8 bases not matched to a gene. Germline V lookup: CDR1 MDHEN, CDR2 SYDVKM.

The chain has TRBV14 and TRBJ2-2; the match to TRBD2 covers 12 bases. Per germline, CDR1 SGHDN and CDR2 FVKESK. The CDR3 consists of 16 residues. V was pared by 4 bases and J by 5 bases, with 5 bases of the junction left unmatched. CDR3 bases: TGTGCCAGCAGCCTGCTAGCGGGAGGGTGGACCGGGGAGCTGTTTTTT. It codes for CASSLLAGGWTGELFF.

This clonotype appeared a few times. The chain carries TRBV7-8 and TRBJ2-2, with 10 bases identical to TRBD1. J was trimmed by 7 bases and V by 0 bases; bases with no gene match: 8. This CDR3 has 17 residues. Germline CDR1 reads SGHVS; CDR2 reads FQNEAQ. The CDR3 nucleotides read TGTGCCAGCAGCTTAGCGATGGGACAGGGGTTTATCGGGGAGCTGTTTTTT. It is translated as CASSLAMGQGFIGELFF.

This clonotype was seen a handful of times. J is TRBJ2-7 and V is TRBV27; 9 bases are a match to TRBD1. Germline V CDR1 and CDR2: MNHEY, SMNVEV (reference sequence). This CDR3 contains 14 residues. The junction had 5 bases not matched to a gene; V was cut back by 3 bases and J by 5 bases. The CDR3 loop is CASSFGQGFNEQYF. DNA of the CDR3: TGTGCCAGCAGTTTTGGACAGGGGTTCAACGAGCAGTACTTC.

A word on this clonotype: A much larger clone differs by one base, so this may be a read error. The CDR3 loop is CATSDSRITSYEQFF. CDR3 sequence (DNA): TGTGCCACCAGTGATTCCCGGATCACCAGCTACGAGCAGTTCTTC. The rearrangement uses TRBV24-1 and TRBJ2-1; D gene unclear. CDR1 is KGHDR, CDR2 SFDVKD, per germline. CDR3 length: 15 residues. V was pared by 2 bases and J by 10 bases, with 17 bases between.

This clonotype was seen ten or more times. V is TRBV27 and J is TRBJ2-1; possibly TRBD2 for D (5 bases). The length of the CDR3 is 16 residues. The germline CDR1 and CDR2 sequences are MNHEY and SMNVEV (reference sequence). Trimming stripped 5 bases from V and 0 bases from J, with 14 bases between. CDR3 residues: CASSPIAWSSYNEQFF. For the CDR3, the DNA is TGTGCCAGCAGTCCCATAGCGTGGAGCTCCTACAATGAGCAGTTCTTC.

This clonotype was detected ten times or more. The V and J genes are TRBV11-1 and TRBJ2-1, with D perhaps matching TRBD1 or TRBD2 (5 bases each). The length of the CDR3 is 18 residues. CDR1 SGHAT and CDR2 FQDESV come from the germline V gene (reference sequence). Trimming took 3 bases from V and 8 from J, leaving 26 bases between them. The DNA of the CDR3 is TGTGCCAGCAGCTTTTCCCGGGACCCGCCTCAAGTTGGTGATGAGCAGTTCTTC. This codes for CASSFSRDPPQVGDEQFF.

This clonotype was counted ten times or more. This sequence joins TRBV7-2 and TRBJ1-4; D not certain. The CDR3 length is 13 residues. The germline gives CDR1 SGHTA, CDR2 FQGNSA. V gave up 5 bases and J gave up 7 bases, with 11 bases separating them. CDR3 amino acids: CASSPRPREKLFF. The CDR3 bases are TGTGCCAGCAGCCCCCGGCCGCGTGAAAAACTGTTTTTT.

Many counts were recorded for this clonotype. The V and J genes are TRBV28 and TRBJ2-1, with D hard to call. The V gene lost 6 bases and the J gene lost 5 bases, with 2 bases spanning the gap. This CDR3 region has 10 residues. The germline V gene encodes CDR1 MDHEN and CDR2 SYDVKM. The CDR3 DNA follows: TGTGCCAGCAGCAACAATGAGCAGTTCTTC. Protein product: CASSNNEQFF.

The sample holds a few counts of this clonotype. V gene TRBV29-1 combines with J gene TRBJ2-1; D unresolved. V was clipped by 6 bases and J by 7 bases, with 19 bases between them. The length of the CDR3 is 14 residues. Germline CDR1 SQVTM, CDR2 ANQGSEA. The CDR3 is CSVGRSRALNEQFF. The DNA of the CDR3 is TGCAGCGTGGGCAGATCTAGGGCGTTGAATGAGCAGTTCTTC.

The J gene is TRBJ2-2, the V gene TRBV6-2 or TRBV6-3; D remains ambiguous. V shed 4 bases and J shed 5 bases, with 11 bases lying between them. The germline CDR1 and CDR2 sequences are MNHEY and SVGEGT. The CDR3 has 14 amino acids. CDR3 sequence (DNA): TGTGCCAGCAGTTCCACCTGGGGAACCGGGGAGCTGTTTTTT. Amino acid sequence: CASSSTWGTGELFF.

This clonotype has a handful of counts. The rearrangement joins TRBV20-1 to TRBJ1-1; 7 bases are shared with TRBD1. V dropped 0 bases and J dropped 10; count of bases not matched to a gene: 17. The CDR3 extends over 16 amino acids. In germline, CDR1 is DFQATT, CDR2 SNEGSKA (reference sequence). CDR3 sequence: CSAREDETGYLLTAFF. For the CDR3, the DNA is TGCAGTGCTAGAGAAGACGAGACAGGGTACCTCCTGACAGCTTTCTTT.

Many counts were recorded for this clonotype. V and J are TRBV2 and TRBJ2-7; 8 bases are a match to TRBD2. The germline V gene encodes CDR1 SNHLY and CDR2 FYNNEI. The J segment lost 3 bases and the V segment lost 8 bases, leaving 0 bases of the junction unmatched. There are 11 residues in the CDR3. The CDR3 bases are TGTGCCAGCGGGACTAGCTACGAGCAGTACTTC. Protein product: CASGTSYEQYF.

V usage is TRBV29-1 and J usage is TRBJ2-2; 10 nucleotides line up with TRBD1. The germline CDR1 and CDR2 sequences are SQVTM and ANQGSEA. This CDR3 contains 14 residues. V lost 8 bases, J lost 0 bases, and 3 bases stayed unmatched. The CDR3 DNA reads TGCAGCATAGGACAGGGGGCGAACACCGGGGAGCTGTTTTTT. This translates into CSIGQGANTGELFF.

This clonotype was detected many times. The chain couples TRBV28 to TRBJ1-1; D possibly corresponds to TRBD1 (6 bases). CDR1 is MDHEN, CDR2 SYDVKM, per germline. The CDR3 consists of 15 residues. The V end was cut by 3 bases, the J end by 0 bases, with 11 bases between. CDR3 DNA: TGTGCCAGCAGTTTGTCCAGGGGCGTGAACACTGAAGCTTTCTTT. Translation gives CASSLSRGVNTEAFF.

As to this clonotype: The CDR3 end shows no conserved phenylalanine or tryptophan, and so a read error is likely. The chain employs TRBV11-2 and TRBJ2-2; D gene uncertain. CDR3 length equals 16 residues. CDR1 and CDR2 from the germline V gene are SGHAT and FQNNGV. Trimming pared 2 bases from V and 3 bases from J, leaving 13 bases between. In DNA form, the CDR3 reads TGTGCCAGCAGCTTATCTTCACCGTCGTACACCGGGGAGCTGTTTGTT. This gives the protein CASSLSSPSYTGELFV.

This clonotype was seen at least ten times. The CDR3 loop is CASSLGGRTNIQYF. The CDR3 nucleotides read TGTGCCAGCAGTTTAGGGGGCAGAACAAACATTCAGTACTTC. V usage is TRBV28 and J usage is TRBJ2-4; possible D gene TRBD1, 6 bases. From germline, CDR1 is MDHEN and CDR2 SYDVKM. V was pared by 2 bases and J by 6 bases, with 11 bases between. CDR3 length: 14 residues.

With regard to this clonotype: A much larger clone is a single base away; this may be a read error. J is TRBJ2-3 and V is TRBV12-3 or TRBV12-4; 7 bases agree with TRBD1. This CDR3 region has 14 residues. V trimming: 10 bases; J trimming: 6 bases; junction bases outside the gene matches: 13. CDR3 in amino acids: CANREGQVGDTQYF. The CDR3 region has the DNA TGTGCCAACAGAGAAGGACAGGTGGGGGATACGCAGTATTTT.

This clonotype was found a few times. Lacking the conserved final phenylalanine or tryptophan, this CDR3 likely reflects a read error. The chain recombines TRBV14 with TRBJ2-3, with D unresolved. CDR1 SGHDN and CDR2 FVKESK come from the germline V gene. V was clipped by 0 bases and J by 3 bases, with 13 bases between them. The CDR3 totals 16 residues. DNA for the CDR3: TGTGCCAGCAGCCAAGATTTAACGAGGAGTACAGATACGCAGTATTCT. Translated, it gives CASSQDLTRSTDTQYS.

The rearrangement joins TRBV12-3 or TRBV12-4 to TRBJ2-3, with 7 bases identical to TRBD2. J was trimmed by 2 bases and V by 2 bases; bases with no gene match: 4. This CDR3 has 15 residues. Here the CDR3 DNA reads TGTGCCAGCAGTTTATATAGCGGGTACACAGATACGCAGTATTTT. This gives the protein CASSLYSGYTDTQYF.

This clonotype was seen at least ten times. The chain is built from TRBV6-1 and TRBJ2-2; TRBD1 might be the D (6 bases). The CDR3 is 18 amino acids. Germline assignment: CDR1 MNHNS and CDR2 SASEGT. V shed 6 bases and J shed 6 bases, with 26 bases lying between them. CDR3: CASSLPGSQGNFPGELFF. CDR3 bases: TGTGCCAGCAGCCTTCCCGGTTCGCAGGGGAATTTTCCCGGGGAGCTGTTTTTT.

This clonotype was observed a few times. The CDR3 DNA sequence: TGCGCCAGCAGCTTGTCCGGGACTCGGAGCTCTGGAAACACCATATATTTT. Translating it yields CASSLSGTRSSGNTIYF. This chain uses TRBV5-1 with TRBJ1-3, with D maybe TRBD1 (5 bases). Germline CDR1 and CDR2: SGHRS and YFSETQ. CDR3 size: 17 residues. The V and J ends lost 1 base and 0 bases respectively, with 14 bases between them.

The table lists this clonotype with many counts. This rearrangement joins TRBV11-1 to TRBJ2-2; 10 bases are a match to TRBD1. The CDR3 runs 18 residues. Losses at the gene ends were 4 bases for V and 4 bases for J; bases not matched to a gene: 12. From germline, CDR1 is SGHAT and CDR2 FQDESV (reference sequence). The CDR3 loop reads CASSSREDRGRRTGELFF. The DNA for the CDR3 is TGTGCCAGCAGCTCCAGGGAAGACAGGGGGCGCCGCACCGGGGAGCTGTTTTTT.